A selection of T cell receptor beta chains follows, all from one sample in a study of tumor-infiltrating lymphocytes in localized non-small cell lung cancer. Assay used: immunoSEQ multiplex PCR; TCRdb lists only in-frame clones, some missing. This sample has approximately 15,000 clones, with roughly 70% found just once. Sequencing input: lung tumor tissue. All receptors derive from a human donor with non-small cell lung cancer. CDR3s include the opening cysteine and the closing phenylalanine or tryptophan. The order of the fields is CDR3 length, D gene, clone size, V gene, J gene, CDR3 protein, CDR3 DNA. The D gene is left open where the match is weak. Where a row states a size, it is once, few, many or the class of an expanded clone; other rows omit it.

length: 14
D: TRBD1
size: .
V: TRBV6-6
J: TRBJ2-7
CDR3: CASSYGTGSHEQYF
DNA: TGTGCCAGCAGTTACGGGACAGGGTCCCACGAGCAGTACTTC

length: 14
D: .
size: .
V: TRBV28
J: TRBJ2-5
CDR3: CASGSLRGGETQYF
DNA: TGTGCCAGCGGATCCCTCAGGGGCGGGGAGACCCAGTACTTC

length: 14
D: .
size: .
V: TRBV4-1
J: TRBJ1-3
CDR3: CASSQSNSGNTIYF
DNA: TGCGCCAGCAGCCAATCTAACTCTGGAAACACCATATATTTT

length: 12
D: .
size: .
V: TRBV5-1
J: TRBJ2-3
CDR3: CASTHREDTQYF
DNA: TGCGCCAGCACCCACCGGGAAGATACGCAGTATTTT

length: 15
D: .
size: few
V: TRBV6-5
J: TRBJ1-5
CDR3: CASSPLSGGNQPQHF
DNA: TGTGCCAGCAGTCCCTTGTCCGGGGGCAATCAGCCCCAGCATTTT

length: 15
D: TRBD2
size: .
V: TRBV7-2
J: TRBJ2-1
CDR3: CASSSSGRASDEQFF
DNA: TGTGCCAGCAGCTCCAGCGGGAGGGCCTCGGATGAGCAGTTCTTC

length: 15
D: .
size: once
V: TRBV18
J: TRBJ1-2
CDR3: CASSPQSLGGDGYTF
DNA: TGTGCCAGCTCACCCCAGTCCCTGGGAGGGGACGGCTACACCTTC

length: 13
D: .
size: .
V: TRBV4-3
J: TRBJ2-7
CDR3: CASSQQGTYEQYF
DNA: TGCGCCAGCAGCCAACAGGGAACGTACGAGCAGTACTTC

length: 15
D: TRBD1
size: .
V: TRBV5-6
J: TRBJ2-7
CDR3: CASSRPGTGIYEQYF
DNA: TGTGCCAGCAGCCGACCCGGGACAGGGATATACGAGCAGTACTTC

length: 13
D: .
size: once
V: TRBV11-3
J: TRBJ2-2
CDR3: CASSQRDPGELFF
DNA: TGTGCCAGCAGCCAGAGGGACCCCGGGGAGCTGTTTTTT

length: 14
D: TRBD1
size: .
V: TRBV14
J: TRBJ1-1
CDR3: CASSSLGQGYKAFF
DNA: TGTGCCAGCAGCTCCCTGGGACAGGGATACAAAGCTTTCTTT

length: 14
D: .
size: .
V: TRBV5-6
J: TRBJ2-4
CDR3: CASSLGLGKNIQYF
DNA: TGTGCCAGCAGCTTGGGGCTCGGCAAAAACATTCAGTACTTC

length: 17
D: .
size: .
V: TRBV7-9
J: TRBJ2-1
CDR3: CASSLDKGSSSYNEQFF
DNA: TGTGCCAGCAGCTTAGACAAGGGGTCAAGCTCCTACAATGAGCAGTTCTTC

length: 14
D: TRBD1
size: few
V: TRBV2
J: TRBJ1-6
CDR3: CASSTTGGNSPLHF
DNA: TGTGCCAGCAGTACAACAGGGGGGAATTCACCCCTCCACTTT

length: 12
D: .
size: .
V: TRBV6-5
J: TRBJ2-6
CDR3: CASTTGANVLTF
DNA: TGTGCCAGCACAACTGGGGCCAACGTCCTGACTTTC

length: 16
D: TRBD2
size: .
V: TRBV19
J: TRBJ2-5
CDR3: CASSIGLAVGQETQYF
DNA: TGTGCCAGTAGTATAGGTCTAGCGGTGGGACAAGAGACCCAGTACTTC

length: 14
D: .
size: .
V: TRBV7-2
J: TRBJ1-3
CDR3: CASSLSHSGNTIYF
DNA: TGTGCCAGCAGCTTATCACACTCTGGAAACACCATATATTTT